This is a list of T cell receptor beta chains from one sample in a study of PD-L1 blockade in urothelial cancer. The protocol was immunoSEQ multiplex PCR, while the TCRdb copy is restricted to in-frame clones and leaves out a portion. The table records about 30,000 clones, about 80% of them present only once. This sample comprised PBMCs, obtained around atezolizumab (anti-PD-L1) treatment. The source of these receptors is a man in his 70s with urothelial cancer. The CDR3 runs from the conserved cysteine through the conserved F or W. Fields, in order: clone size, J gene, V gene, CDR3 length, D gene, CDR3 protein, CDR3 DNA. A D gene is named only where the DNA matches it firmly. Clone size is not always given. Where it is, it says once, few, many or a class for expanded clones.

.	TRBJ1-3	TRBV19	15	.	CASSINRNSGNTIYF	TGTGCCAGTAGTATAAACAGGAACTCTGGAAACACCATATATTTT
.	TRBJ2-7	TRBV6-5	14	.	CASSYSIGGYEQYF	TGTGCCAGCAGTTACTCGATCGGCGGCTACGAGCAGTACTTC
.	TRBJ2-5	TRBV5-4	15	.	CASSAGGSTQETQYF	TGTGCCAGCAGCGCTGGCGGCTCCACCCAAGAGACCCAGTACTTC
.	TRBJ2-1	TRBV27	16	.	CASSLRWRDLQNEQFF	TGTGCCAGCAGTTTACGTTGGCGGGACTTGCAGAATGAGCAGTTCTTC
.	TRBJ2-7	TRBV20-1	11	TRBD1	CSARTGGEQYF	TGCAGTGCTCGGACAGGGGGCGAGCAGTACTTC
.	TRBJ2-1	TRBV11-3	15	.	CASSLDSTIGIEQFF	TGTGCCAGCAGCTTAGATTCCACCATCGGTATTGAGCAGTTCTTC
.	TRBJ2-3	TRBV7-7	13	TRBD2	CASSGGRTDTQYF	TGTGCTAGCTCCGGCGGGAGGACCGATACGCAGTATTTT
.	TRBJ1-1	TRBV5-1	14	.	CASTFGQQNTEAFF	TGCGCCAGCACCTTTGGGCAGCAGAACACTGAAGCTTTCTTT
few	TRBJ2-2	TRBV10-3	12	.	CAISPTGGELFF	TGTGCCATCAGCCCGACTGGCGGGGAGCTGTTTTTT
once	TRBJ1-2	TRBV5-6	14	TRBD1	CASSRGQGARGYTF	TGTGCCAGCAGCCGAGGACAGGGGGCCCGGGGCTACACCTTC
.	TRBJ1-3	TRBV5-1	15	.	CASSLEGRVWDTIYF	TGCGCCAGCAGCTTGGAGGGCAGGGTTTGGGACACCATATATTTT
.	TRBJ2-1	TRBV2	17	.	CASSERVPGHMNNEQFF	TGTGCCAGCAGTGAAAGGGTTCCAGGACACATGAACAATGAGCAGTTCTTC
.	TRBJ2-3	TRBV11-2	15	.	CASSSGLSNTDTQYF	TGTGCCAGCAGCTCTGGACTTTCCAACACAGATACGCAGTATTTT
.	TRBJ2-3	TRBV5-8	15	.	CASSTWGGRTDTQYF	TGTGCCAGCAGCACCTGGGGGGGGCGGACAGATACGCAGTATTTT
.	TRBJ1-1	TRBV7-9	15	.	CASNREGVRGTEAFF	TGTGCCAGCAACCGCGAGGGGGTGAGGGGCACTGAAGCTTTCTTT
.	TRBJ1-2	TRBV5-8	16	TRBD1	CASSRLATGGAYGYTF	TGTGCCAGCAGCCGACTAGCGACAGGGGGCGCTTATGGCTACACCTTC
few	TRBJ1-1	TRBV6-1	14	.	CASTLQAHAGEAFF	TGTGCCAGCACACTTCAGGCCCATGCGGGTGAAGCTTTCTTT
.	TRBJ2-7	TRBV4-1	17	.	CASSQAVVRGFLHEQYF	TGCGCCAGCAGCCAAGCTGTCGTCCGGGGTTTTCTCCACGAGCAGTACTTC
.	TRBJ2-5	TRBV2	13	.	CASSDTPRETQYF	TGTGCCAGCAGTGATACCCCGAGGGAGACCCAGTACTTC
.	TRBJ1-1	TRBV29-1	17	.	CSVEDSGGVLWNTEAFF	TGCAGCGTTGAAGATTCGGGCGGGGTTTTGTGGAACACTGAAGCTTTCTTT
.	TRBJ2-5	TRBV7-2	14	TRBD2	CASTPSGGPETQYF	TGTGCCAGCACCCCTAGCGGGGGGCCGGAGACCCAGTACTTC
.	TRBJ2-1	TRBV4-3	13	.	CASSQERGNEQFF	TGCGCCAGCAGCCAAGAACGGGGGAATGAGCAGTTCTTC
few	TRBJ2-1	TRBV19	15	.	CASSFIGGSYNEQFF	TGTGCCAGTAGTTTTATAGGGGGCTCCTACAATGAGCAGTTCTTC
.	TRBJ2-7	TRBV20-1	11	.	CSAPQLQVQYF	TGCAGTGCTCCCCAATTGCAGGTGCAGTACTTC
.	TRBJ2-3	TRBV12-5	13	.	CASGLTVTDTQYF	TGTGCTAGTGGTTTGACGGTGACAGATACGCAGTATTTT
.	TRBJ2-5	TRBV28	13	.	CASSSQLAGTQYF	TGTGCCAGCAGTTCACAACTAGCAGGGACCCAGTACTTC
.	TRBJ1-2	TRBV28	16	.	CASSLRGRKANYGYTF	TGTGCCAGCAGTTTAAGAGGGAGAAAAGCTAACTATGGCTACACCTTC
.	TRBJ1-4	TRBV14	16	.	CASSPSGGSTNEKLFF	TGTGCCAGCAGCCCCTCCGGGGGGTCAACTAATGAAAAACTGTTTTTT
.	TRBJ2-5	TRBV7-3	15	TRBD2	CASSLGAGGMETQYF	TGTGCCAGCAGCTTAGGAGCGGGGGGCATGGAGACCCAGTACTTC
.	TRBJ2-5	TRBV10-3	14	TRBD1	CAISPTGGVETQYF	TGTGCCATCAGTCCGACAGGGGGCGTCGAGACCCAGTACTTC
few	TRBJ2-7	TRBV2	18	TRBD1	CASSAGDRVFLTSYEQYF	TGTGCCAGCAGTGCCGGGGACAGGGTCTTTCTGACTTCCTACGAGCAGTACTTC
once	TRBJ2-7	TRBV11-2	14	TRBD2	CASSLERAGVEQYF	TGTGCCAGCAGCTTAGAACGGGCGGGAGTCGAGCAGTACTTC
.	TRBJ2-7	TRBV7-2	16	TRBD2	CASSPITGVAGERQYF	TGTGCCAGCAGCCCAATTACTGGGGTAGCGGGGGAGCGGCAGTACTTC
.	TRBJ2-5	TRBV5-1	15	.	CASSSGTLQEETQYF	TGCGCCAGCAGCTCCGGGACTCTCCAGGAGGAGACCCAGTACTTC
few	TRBJ2-2	TRBV5-1	15	.	CASSLEGGVTGELFF	TGCGCCAGCAGCTTGGAAGGGGGTGTAACCGGGGAGCTGTTTTTT
.	TRBJ2-3	TRBV10-2	13	.	CASSDLSTDTQYF	TGCGCCAGCAGTGACCTGAGCACAGATACGCAGTATTTT
.	TRBJ1-5	TRBV5-6	17	TRBD1	CASSLVGQGDSNQPQHF	TGTGCCAGCAGCTTGGTAGGACAGGGGGATAGCAATCAGCCCCAGCATTTT
.	TRBJ2-3	TRBV11-2	16	.	CASTLTGGRESDTQYF	TGTGCCAGCACCCTCACTGGGGGGCGGGAGAGCGATACGCAGTATTTT
once	TRBJ1-1	TRBV27	12	TRBD1	CASSSQGAEAFF	TGTGCCAGCAGTTCTCAGGGGGCTGAAGCTTTCTTT
few	TRBJ2-2	TRBV9	16	TRBD1	CASSVVPTGIPGELFF	TGTGCCAGCAGCGTAGTCCCGACAGGGATCCCCGGGGAGCTGTTTTTT
.	TRBJ1-2	TRBV27	14	.	CASSPLGGPLGYTF	TGTGCCAGCAGTCCCCTGGGAGGTCCTCTTGGCTACACCTTC
.	TRBJ1-3	TRBV5-1	14	.	CASTPGGPGNTIYF	TGCGCCAGCACCCCCGGGGGGCCTGGAAACACCATATATTTT
.	TRBJ2-5	TRBV5-1	17	TRBD2	CASSLWETSGLQETQYF	TGCGCCAGCAGCTTGTGGGAGACTAGCGGGCTCCAAGAGACCCAGTACTTC
few	TRBJ2-1	TRBV30	15	.	CAWSVRRDKASEQFF	TGTGCCTGGAGTGTACGACGGGACAAGGCTAGTGAGCAGTTCTTC
.	TRBJ1-5	TRBV28	15	TRBD1	CASSAIDRGFQPQHF	TGTGCCAGCAGCGCTATAGACAGGGGGTTTCAGCCCCAGCATTTT
once	TRBJ2-1	TRBV9	15	.	CASSVAVVGGNEQFF	TGTGCCAGCAGCGTAGCAGTTGTGGGGGGCAATGAGCAGTTCTTC
.	TRBJ2-6	TRBV18	16	TRBD1	CASSQGQVRGANVLTF	TGTGCCAGCTCACAGGGACAGGTCCGTGGGGCCAACGTCCTGACTTTC
.	TRBJ2-2	TRBV10-1	21	TRBD2	CASTPRSGADPPQGDTGELFF	TGCGCCAGCACCCCCCGTAGCGGGGCAGACCCCCCCCAAGGGGACACCGGGGAGCTGTTTTTT
once	TRBJ2-1	TRBV7-3	14	.	CASSSSDKPREQFF	TGTGCCAGCAGCTCCTCCGACAAACCTCGTGAGCAGTTCTTC
.	TRBJ2-7	TRBV7-9	12	.	CASSAVDYEQYF	TGTGCCAGTAGTGCTGTAGACTACGAGCAGTACTTC
.	TRBJ1-6	TRBV5-4	16	TRBD1	CASSLQPGQNNSPLHF	TGTGCCAGCAGCTTACAACCGGGACAGAATAATTCACCCCTCCACTTT
.	TRBJ1-3	TRBV7-2	15	TRBD1	CASSPNRGLGNTIYF	TGTGCCAGCAGCCCAAACAGGGGCCTTGGAAACACCATATATTTT
.	TRBJ2-2	TRBV7-2	14	TRBD2	CASSLPAGGRELFF	TGTGCCAGCAGCTTACCAGCGGGGGGAAGAGAGCTGTTTTTT